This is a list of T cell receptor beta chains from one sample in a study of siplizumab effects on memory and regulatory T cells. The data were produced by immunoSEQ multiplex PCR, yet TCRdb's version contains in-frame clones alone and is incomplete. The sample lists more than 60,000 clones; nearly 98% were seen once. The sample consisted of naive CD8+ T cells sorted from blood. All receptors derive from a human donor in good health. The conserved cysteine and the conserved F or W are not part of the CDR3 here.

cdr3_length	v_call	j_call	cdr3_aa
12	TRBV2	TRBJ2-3	ASWRVAGEDTQY
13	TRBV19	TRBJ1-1	ASQRGYGGNTEAF
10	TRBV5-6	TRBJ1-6	ASSLGGTPLH
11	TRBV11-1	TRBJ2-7	ASAQMSSYEQY
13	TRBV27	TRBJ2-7	ASRPGTGLAYEQY
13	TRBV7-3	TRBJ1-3	ASSLLAGTGDTIY
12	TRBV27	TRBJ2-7	ASSFGQGGYEQY
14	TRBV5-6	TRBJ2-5	ASSLLQAGVRETQY
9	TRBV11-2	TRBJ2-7	ASSLDGEQY
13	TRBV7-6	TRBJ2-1	ASSLVAGEGNEQF
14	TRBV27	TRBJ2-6	ASTTTGPYGANVLT
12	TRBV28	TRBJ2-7	ASISDSQHYEQY
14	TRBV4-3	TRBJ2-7	ASSQDRQGSLREQY
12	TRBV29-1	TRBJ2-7	SVEGGTHSYEQY
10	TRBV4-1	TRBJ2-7	ASSPLLGEQY
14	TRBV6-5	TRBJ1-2	ASSSPDGISNYGYT
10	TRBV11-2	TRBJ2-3	ASSLLADTQY
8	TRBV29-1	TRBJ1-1	SVSGTEAF
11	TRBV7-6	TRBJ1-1	ASSLGSNTEAF
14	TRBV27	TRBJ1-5	ASSPGQGALGQPQH
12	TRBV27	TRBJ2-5	ASSSGLDQETQY
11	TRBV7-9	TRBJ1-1	ASSQPGWTEAF
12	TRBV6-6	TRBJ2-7	ASSYSGPSYEQY
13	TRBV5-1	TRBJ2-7	ASSPPGTVAYEQY
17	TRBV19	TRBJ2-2	ASSILGLAGGPGTGELF
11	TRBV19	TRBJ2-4	ASRQGADNIQY
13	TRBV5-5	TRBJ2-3	ASKGTGLGVDTQY
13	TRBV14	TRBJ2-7	ASSLGTASSYEQY
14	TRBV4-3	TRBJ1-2	ASSQEFPDIIYGYT
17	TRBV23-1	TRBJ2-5	ASSQTGTGGGLREETQY
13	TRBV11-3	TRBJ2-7	ASSANGQGSYEQY
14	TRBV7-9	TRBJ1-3	ASATGTGGSGNTIY
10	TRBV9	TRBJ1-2	ASSAQNYGYT
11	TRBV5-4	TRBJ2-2	ASSFSGTGELF
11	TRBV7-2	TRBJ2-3	ASSLVSSDTQY
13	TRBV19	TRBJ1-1	ASSIPTGSGTEAF
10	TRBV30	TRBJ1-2	AWPQGKGGYT
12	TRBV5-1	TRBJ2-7	ASSLIDSLSEQY
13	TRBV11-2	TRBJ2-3	ASSLMAGSTDTQY
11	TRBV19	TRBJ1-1	ASSILQGAEAF
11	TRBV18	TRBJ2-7	ASSLSSSYEQY
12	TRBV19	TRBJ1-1	ASMVQGLNTEAF
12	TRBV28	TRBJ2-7	ASSFEGPAYEQY
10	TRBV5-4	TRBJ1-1	ASGVQGTEAF
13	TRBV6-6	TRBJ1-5	ASSYTGTGDQPQH
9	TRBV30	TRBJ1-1	AWSDQIEAF
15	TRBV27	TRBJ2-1	ASSSPSGGAVYNEQF
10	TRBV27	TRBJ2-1	ASSSEEDEQF